The 21 T cell receptor beta chains presented below share a single source sample, sequenced in a study of CD8 T cells in ankylosing spondylitis (dated by TCRdb to 2015 to 2018). Their antigen targets remain unknown. Library prep was done by 5' RACE. Instrument used: Illumina HiSeq 2500. TCRdb reanalyzed the raw reads on its own, using fastp at Q25 for trimming and MiXCR for clone calling, and kept in-frame beta chains. When rows share a CDR3 protein, they turn into one entry using the most common DNA and genes. For this sample the table gives fewer than 400,000 distinct CDR3 sequences, of which 7% to 9% were detected only once. The biggest ten clones account for 14% to 15% of the sample. The full study reports these points: A TCR beta motif made up of several highly homologous amino acid variants appeared to be characteristic of blood from ankylosing spondylitis patients.

The source material was blood, either unsorted or a sorted T cell fraction (not recorded which). Every receptor here comes from a male donor with ankylosing spondylitis.

The V and J genes are TRBV5-4 and TRBJ1-2; 10 nucleotides align to TRBD1. With 2 bases clipped from V and 2 bases from J, the junction kept 3 bases outside the gene matches. Germline CDR1 reads SGHNT; CDR2 reads YYREEE (reference sequence). The length of the CDR3 is 15 residues. CDR3 protein: CASSFPTGGNYGYTF. The CDR3 nucleotides are TGTGCCAGCAGCTTCCCGACAGGGGGCAACTATGGCTACACCTTC.

This clonotype was counted a few times. The genes are TRBV5-1 and TRBJ2-5; 8 bases align to TRBD1. Germline V gives CDR1 SGHRS, CDR2 YFSETQ. V trimming: 4 bases; J trimming: 5 bases; junction bases outside the gene matches: 10. This CDR3 has 15 amino acids. The CDR3 here is CASSTQRTGQETQYF. Written as DNA, the CDR3 is TGCGCCAGCAGCACACAACGGACAGGGCAGGAGACCCAGTACTTC. Looking up the rest from reference TRBV5-1 and TRBJ2-5 gives the full variable domain: KAGVTQTPRYLIKTRGQQVTLSCSPISGHRSVSWYQQTPGQGLQFLFEYFSETQRNKGNFPGRFSGRQFSNSRSEMNVSTLELGDSALYLCASSTQRTGQETQYFGPGTRLLVL.

This clonotype was counted many times. The genes are TRBV20-1 and TRBJ2-1; D ambiguous. From germline, CDR1 is DFQATT and CDR2 SNEGSKA (reference sequence). The V gene lost 5 bases and the J gene lost 0 bases, with 20 bases spanning the gap. The CDR3 covers 17 residues. The CDR3 here is CSAHKYGYGISYNEQFF. Written as DNA, the CDR3 is TGCAGTGCTCACAAGTACGGCTATGGGATCTCCTACAATGAGCAGTTCTTC.

This clonotype appeared a few times. The chain carries TRBV20-1 and TRBJ2-1, with D hard to call. Germline CDR1 is DFQATT and CDR2 is SNEGSKA (reference sequence). Deletions cut 5 bases from V and 1 base from J, with 6 bases between. The CDR3 contains 12 residues. The chain's CDR3 is CSAAQSYNEQFF. In nucleotides, the CDR3 is TGCAGTGCTGCCCAGTCCTACAATGAGCAGTTCTTC.

This clonotype was seen a few times. The rearrangement joins TRBV5-1 to TRBJ2-5, with 7 bases matching TRBD2. V lost 0 bases to trimming and J lost 8 bases; unmatched junction nucleotides: 4. The germline V gene has CDR1 SGHRS and CDR2 YFSETQ. The CDR3 contains 13 residues. The CDR3 sequence is CASSLVGGSTQYF. The CDR3 nucleotides are TGCGCCAGCAGCTTGGTCGGCGGGAGCACCCAGTACTTC. Full variable domain (outside the CDR3, taken from reference TRBV5-1 and TRBJ2-5): KAGVTQTPRYLIKTRGQQVTLSCSPISGHRSVSWYQQTPGQGLQFLFEYFSETQRNKGNFPGRFSGRQFSNSRSEMNVSTLELGDSALYLCASSLVGGSTQYFGPGTRLLVL.

The J gene is TRBJ2-1, the V gene TRBV4-2; D is unresolved. Per the germline V gene, CDR1 is LGHNA and CDR2 is YNFKEQ. The CDR3 contains 14 residues. The V end was cut by 1 base, the J end by 7 bases, with 11 bases between. The CDR3 region is CASSQVGSGNEQFF. CDR3 DNA: TGTGCCAGCAGCCAAGTTGGATCTGGGAATGAGCAGTTCTTC.

This clonotype was detected only a few times. The chain carries TRBV12-3 or TRBV12-4 and TRBJ1-6; the match to TRBD1 covers 8 bases. The junction had 5 bases not matched to a gene; V was cut back by 3 bases and J by 10 bases. The CDR3 totals 14 residues. The CDR3 loop reads CASSFDRGRSPLHF. CDR3 sequence (DNA): TGTGCCAGCAGTTTTGACAGGGGACGATCACCCCTCCACTTT.

This clonotype has only a few counts. The chain couples TRBV20-1 to TRBJ2-7, with TRBD1 matching over 7 bases. The V gene's germline CDR1 is DFQATT and CDR2 SNEGSKA (reference sequence). V shed 1 base and J 5 bases; nucleotides not matched to a gene: 11. The CDR3 sequence is 15 residues long. The CDR3 DNA is TGCAGTGCTAGAGGCCGCCTGACAGGGATCCACGAGCAGTACTTC. Its protein product is CSARGRLTGIHEQYF.

The chain carries TRBV19 and TRBJ2-6; the D gene is possibly TRBD2 (6 bases). V lost 3 bases and J lost 2, with 14 bases in between. CDR1 and CDR2 (germline): LNHDA, SQIVND (reference sequence). The CDR3 totals 17 residues. The CDR3, as DNA: TGTGCCAGTAGTATCCCCCCGACTAGTGCTGGGGCCAACGTCCTGACTTTC. Its translation is CASSIPPTSAGANVLTF.

This clonotype was counted only a few times. The chain employs TRBV27 and TRBJ2-1; 12 nucleotides match TRBD2. Germline V gene sequence: CDR1 MNHEY, CDR2 SMNVEV (reference sequence). The CDR3 has 15 amino acids. The trim removed 6 bases at V and 7 bases at J, leaving 7 bases unmatched. This chain's CDR3 is CASRILAGGLNEQFF. DNA for the CDR3: TGTGCCAGCAGGATACTAGCGGGAGGTTTAAATGAGCAGTTCTTC.

This clonotype was seen many times. The V call is TRBV20-1, the J call TRBJ2-7; no definite D call. V lost 6 bases and J lost 6, with 24 bases in between. The CDR3 loop spans 15 amino acids. Germline V gene sequence: CDR1 DFQATT, CDR2 SNEGSKA (reference sequence). CDR3 region: CSAIPAGPETREQYF. DNA of the CDR3: TGCAGTGCCATCCCGGCAGGTCCGGAAACTCGCGAGCAGTACTTC.

The chain joins TRBV20-1 to TRBJ2-1; 13 bases line up with TRBD2. V shed 0 bases and J 9 bases; nucleotides not matched to a gene: 11. This CDR3 spans 17 amino acids. In germline, CDR1 is DFQATT, CDR2 SNEGSKA (reference sequence). The CDR3 spells CSARDPWGGTSGVEQFF. The CDR3 nucleotides read TGCAGTGCTAGAGATCCGTGGGGTGGGACTAGCGGGGTTGAGCAGTTCTTC.

The chain uses TRBV27 and TRBJ1-2; weak D call: TRBD1 (5 bases). V was shortened by 4 bases and J by 4 bases, with 13 bases between the two germline ends. The V gene's germline CDR1 is MNHEY and CDR2 SMNVEV (reference sequence). The CDR3 totals 14 residues. The chain's CDR3 is CASSYSRETYGYTF. CDR3 DNA: TGTGCCAGCAGTTATAGCAGGGAGACCTATGGCTACACCTTC.

The sample holds a few counts of this clonotype. The V and J genes are TRBV10-3 and TRBJ2-1; 12 nucleotides line up with TRBD2. Germline assignment: CDR1 ENHRY and CDR2 SYGVKD. Losses at the gene ends were 7 bases for V and 0 bases for J; bases not matched to a gene: 7. The CDR3 totals 17 residues. The CDR3 loop reads CAIKRTSGRTSYNEQFF. CDR3 bases: TGTGCCATCAAAAGAACTAGCGGGAGGACCTCCTACAATGAGCAGTTCTTC.

CDR3 loop: CASSQRQSRGRDEQYF. The CDR3, as DNA: TGCGCCAGCAGCCAACGACAGAGCCGAGGCCGGGACGAGCAGTACTTC. The chain links TRBV4-1 to TRBJ2-7; perhaps TRBD1 as D (5 bases). The germline V gene has CDR1 MGHRA and CDR2 YSYEKL. Trimming pared 2 bases from V and 5 bases from J, leaving 19 bases between. The CDR3 extends over 16 amino acids.

This clonotype was seen ten or more times. V gene TRBV7-2 combines with J gene TRBJ2-3, with unresolved D. This CDR3 has 13 amino acids. Germline CDR1 is SGHTA and CDR2 is FQGNSA. Trimming stripped 0 bases from V and 10 bases from J, with 11 bases between. CDR3 sequence (DNA): TGTGCCAGCAGCTTAGCGCTCAGAGGAGCGCAGTATTTT. Translated, it gives CASSLALRGAQYF.

In its sample, this clonotype was seen a few times. V gene TRBV5-1 combines with J gene TRBJ2-1, with 11 bases that match TRBD2. Germline V lookup: CDR1 SGHRS, CDR2 YFSETQ. This CDR3 is 16 amino acids long. J gave up 9 bases and V 2 bases, and 10 bases lay outside the gene matches. CDR3 bases: TGCGCCAGCAGCTTAACTAGCGGGAGAATAGTAGGTGAGCAGTTCTTC. It codes for CASSLTSGRIVGEQFF.

The chain is built from TRBV4-3 and TRBJ2-3; D possibly corresponds to TRBD2 (6 bases). This CDR3 contains 15 residues. Trimming left V 4 bases short and J 2 bases short, with 13 bases between. The germline V gene encodes CDR1 LGHNA and CDR2 YSLEER. The CDR3: CASSRSAGLTDTQYF. For the CDR3, the DNA is TGCGCCAGCAGCCGGAGTGCGGGACTCACAGATACGCAGTATTTT.

The genes are TRBV21-1 and TRBJ2-7; the D segment call TRBD1 is taken from the table without a DNA check. TRBV21-1 represents a pseudogene. The CDR3 loop spans 14 amino acids. The CDR3 protein is CASSKVPGTYEQYF. CDR3 nucleotides: TGTGCCAGCAGCAAGGTGCCGGGGACCTACGAGCAGTACTTC.

This chain uses TRBV29-1 with TRBJ2-6, with D perhaps given as TRBD1 or TRBD2 (5 bases each). Germline CDR1 SQVTM, CDR2 ANQGSEA. The CDR3 loop spans 14 amino acids. Trimming removed 6 bases at V and 0 bases at J, with 9 bases between. The DNA for the CDR3 is TGCAGCGTAGACGGGGCCTCTGGGGCCAACGTCCTGACTTTC. It encodes CSVDGASGANVLTF.

Comment on this clonotype: With a much larger clone just one base away, this may be a read error. The rearrangement links TRBV29-1 to TRBJ2-5; 7 bases are a match to TRBD2. The CDR3 has 15 residues. The germline V gene has CDR1 SQVTM and CDR2 ANQGSEA. Here the CDR3 DNA reads TGCAGCGGCCGAACCGGGACTAACTTACAAGAGACCAAGTACTTC. It is translated as CSGRTGTNLQETKYF.